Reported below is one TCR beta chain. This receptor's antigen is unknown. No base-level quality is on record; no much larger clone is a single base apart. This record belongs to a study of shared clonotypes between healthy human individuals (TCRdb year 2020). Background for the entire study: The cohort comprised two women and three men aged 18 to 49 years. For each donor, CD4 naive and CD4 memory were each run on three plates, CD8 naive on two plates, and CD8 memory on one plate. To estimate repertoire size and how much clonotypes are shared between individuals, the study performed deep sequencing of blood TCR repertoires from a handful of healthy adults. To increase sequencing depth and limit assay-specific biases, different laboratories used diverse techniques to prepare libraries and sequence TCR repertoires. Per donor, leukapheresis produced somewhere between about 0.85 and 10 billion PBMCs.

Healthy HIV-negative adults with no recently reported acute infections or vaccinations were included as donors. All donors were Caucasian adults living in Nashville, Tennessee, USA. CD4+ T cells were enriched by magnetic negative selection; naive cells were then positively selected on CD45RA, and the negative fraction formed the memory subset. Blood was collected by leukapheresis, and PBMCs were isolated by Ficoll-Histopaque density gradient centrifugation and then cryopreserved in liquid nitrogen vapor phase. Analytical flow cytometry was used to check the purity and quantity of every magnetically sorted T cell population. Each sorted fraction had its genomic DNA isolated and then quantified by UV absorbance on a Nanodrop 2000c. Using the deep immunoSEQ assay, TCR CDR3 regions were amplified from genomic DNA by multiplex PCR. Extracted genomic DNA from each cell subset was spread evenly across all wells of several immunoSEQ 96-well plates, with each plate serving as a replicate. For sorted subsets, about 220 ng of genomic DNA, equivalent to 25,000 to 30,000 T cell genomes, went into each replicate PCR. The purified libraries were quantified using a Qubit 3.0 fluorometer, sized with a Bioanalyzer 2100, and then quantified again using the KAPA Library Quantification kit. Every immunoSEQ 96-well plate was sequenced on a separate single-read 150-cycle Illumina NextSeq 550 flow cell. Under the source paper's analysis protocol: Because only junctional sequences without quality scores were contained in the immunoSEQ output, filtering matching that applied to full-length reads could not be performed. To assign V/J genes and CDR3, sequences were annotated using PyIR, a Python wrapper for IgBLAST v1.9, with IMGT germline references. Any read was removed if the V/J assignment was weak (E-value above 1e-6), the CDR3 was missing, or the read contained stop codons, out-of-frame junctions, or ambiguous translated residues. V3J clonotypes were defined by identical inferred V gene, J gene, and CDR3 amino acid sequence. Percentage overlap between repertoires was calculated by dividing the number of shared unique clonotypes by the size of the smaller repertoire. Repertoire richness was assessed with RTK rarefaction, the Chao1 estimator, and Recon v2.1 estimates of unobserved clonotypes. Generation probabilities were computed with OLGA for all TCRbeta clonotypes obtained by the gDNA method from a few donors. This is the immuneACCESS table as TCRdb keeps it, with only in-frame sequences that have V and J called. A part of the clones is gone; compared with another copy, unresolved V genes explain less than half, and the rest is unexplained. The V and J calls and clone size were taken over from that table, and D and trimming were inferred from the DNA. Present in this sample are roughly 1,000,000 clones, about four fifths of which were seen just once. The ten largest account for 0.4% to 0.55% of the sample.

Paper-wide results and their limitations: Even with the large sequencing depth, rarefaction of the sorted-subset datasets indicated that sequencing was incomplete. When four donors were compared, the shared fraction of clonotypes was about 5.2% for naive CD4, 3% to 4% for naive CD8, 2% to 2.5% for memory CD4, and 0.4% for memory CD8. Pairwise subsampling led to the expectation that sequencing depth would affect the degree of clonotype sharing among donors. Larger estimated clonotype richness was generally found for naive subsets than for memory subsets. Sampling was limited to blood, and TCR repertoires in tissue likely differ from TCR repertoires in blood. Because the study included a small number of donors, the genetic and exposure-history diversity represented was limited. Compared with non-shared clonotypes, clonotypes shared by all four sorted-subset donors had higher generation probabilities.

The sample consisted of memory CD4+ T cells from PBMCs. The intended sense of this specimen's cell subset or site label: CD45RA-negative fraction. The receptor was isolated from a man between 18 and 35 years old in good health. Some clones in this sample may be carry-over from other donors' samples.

The DNA sequence is TGTGCCAGCAGCTTTGGACTTGACACCGGGGAGCTGTTTTTT. Protein translation: CASSFGLDTGELFF. The chain was built from TRBV7-8 and TRBJ2-2; TRBD2 is a possible D gene, resting on 5 matching bases. The V and J ends are trimmed by 3 bases and 3 bases, leaving 8 bases between them. CDR1 and CDR2, looked up from the germline V gene, are SGHVS and FQNEAQ. Taken from cysteine to phenylalanine, the CDR3 has 14 residues. CDR3 DNA is the only sequence kept; it has 42 bases, read in frame from the first base.